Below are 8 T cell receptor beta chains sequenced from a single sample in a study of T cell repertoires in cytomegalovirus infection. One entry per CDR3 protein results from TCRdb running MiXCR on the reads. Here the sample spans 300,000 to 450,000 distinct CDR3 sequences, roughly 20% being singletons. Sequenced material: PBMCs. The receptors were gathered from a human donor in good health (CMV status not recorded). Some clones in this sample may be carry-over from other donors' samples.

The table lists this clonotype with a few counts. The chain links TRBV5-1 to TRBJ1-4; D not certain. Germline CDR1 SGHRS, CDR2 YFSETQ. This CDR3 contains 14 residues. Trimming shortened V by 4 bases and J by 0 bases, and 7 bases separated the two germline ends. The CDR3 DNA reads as TGCGCCAGCAGCACAGATTCAACTAATGAAAAACTGTTTTTT. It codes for CASSTDSTNEKLFF. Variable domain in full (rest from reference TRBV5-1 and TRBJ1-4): KAGVTQTPRYLIKTRGQQVTLSCSPISGHRSVSWYQQTPGQGLQFLFEYFSETQRNKGNFPGRFSGRQFSNSRSEMNVSTLELGDSALYLCASSTDSTNEKLFFGSGTQLSVL.

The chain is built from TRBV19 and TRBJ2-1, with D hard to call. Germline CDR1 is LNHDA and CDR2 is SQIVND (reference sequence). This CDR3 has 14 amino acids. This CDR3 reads CATRAPGSYNEQFF. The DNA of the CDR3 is TGTGCAACTCGAGCGCCGGGCTCCTACAATGAGCAGTTCTTC.

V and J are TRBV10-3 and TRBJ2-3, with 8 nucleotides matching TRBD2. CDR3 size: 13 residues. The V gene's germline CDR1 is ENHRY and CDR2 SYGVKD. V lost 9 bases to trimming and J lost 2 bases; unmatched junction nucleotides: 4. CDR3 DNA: TGTGCCATTCTTAGCGGGGACACAGATACGCAGTATTTT. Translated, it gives CAILSGDTDTQYF.

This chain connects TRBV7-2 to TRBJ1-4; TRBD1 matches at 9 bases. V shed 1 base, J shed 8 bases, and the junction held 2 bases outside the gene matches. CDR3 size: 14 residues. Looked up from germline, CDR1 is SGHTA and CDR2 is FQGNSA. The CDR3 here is CASSLEGQGEKLFF. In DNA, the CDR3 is TGTGCCAGCAGCTTAGAGGGACAGGGCGAAAAACTGTTTTTT. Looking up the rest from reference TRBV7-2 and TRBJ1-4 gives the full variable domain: GAGVSQSPSNKVTEKGKDVELRCDPISGHTALYWYRQSLGQGLEFLIYFQGNSAPDKSGLPSDRFSAERTGGSVSTLTIQRTQQEDSAVYLCASSLEGQGEKLFFGSGTQLSVL.

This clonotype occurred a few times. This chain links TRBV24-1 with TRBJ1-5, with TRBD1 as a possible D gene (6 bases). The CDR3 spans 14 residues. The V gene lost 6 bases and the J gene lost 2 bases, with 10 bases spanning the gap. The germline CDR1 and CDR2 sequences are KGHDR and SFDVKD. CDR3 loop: CATSQGGGNQPQHF. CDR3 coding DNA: TGTGCCACCAGTCAAGGGGGAGGCAATCAGCCCCAGCATTTT.

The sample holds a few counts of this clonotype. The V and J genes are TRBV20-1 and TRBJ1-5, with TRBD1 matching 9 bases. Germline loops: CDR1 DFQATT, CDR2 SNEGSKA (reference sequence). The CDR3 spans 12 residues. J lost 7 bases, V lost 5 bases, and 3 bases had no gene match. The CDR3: CSAEQGAQPQHF. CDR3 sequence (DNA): TGCAGTGCTGAACAGGGGGCCCAGCCCCAGCATTTT.

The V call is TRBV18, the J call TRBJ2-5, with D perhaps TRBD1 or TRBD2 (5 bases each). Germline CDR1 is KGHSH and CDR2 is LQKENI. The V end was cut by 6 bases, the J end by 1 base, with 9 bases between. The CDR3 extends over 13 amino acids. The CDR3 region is CASSDGTQETQYF. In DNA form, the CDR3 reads TGTGCCAGCTCGGACGGGACCCAAGAGACCCAGTACTTC.

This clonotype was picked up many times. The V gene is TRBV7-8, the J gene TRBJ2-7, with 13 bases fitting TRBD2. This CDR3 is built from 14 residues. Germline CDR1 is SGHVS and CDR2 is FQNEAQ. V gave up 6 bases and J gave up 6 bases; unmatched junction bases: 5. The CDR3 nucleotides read TGTGCCAGCAGTCGACTAGCGGGAGGTGGCGAGCAGTACTTC. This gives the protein CASSRLAGGGEQYF. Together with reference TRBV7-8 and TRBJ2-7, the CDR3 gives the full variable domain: GAGVSQSPRYKVAKRGQDVALRCDPISGHVSLFWYQQALGQGPEFLTYFQNEAQLDKSGLPSDRFFAERPEGSVSTLKIQRTQQEDSAVYLCASSRLAGGGEQYFGPGTRLTVT.